This passage covers 27 T cell receptor beta chains from one sample sequenced in a study of CD8+ T cells in alopecia areata. Reverse transcribed after extraction, RNA yielded cDNA as the sequencing template. TCRdb's table, derived via immunoSEQ multiplex PCR, lists solely in-frame clones and lacks some. The sample includes about 140,000 clones, about 86% of them seen just once. Treatment of the sample: oral pan-JAK inhibitor, 5-10 mg twice daily. The sequencing used CD8+ T cells sorted from blood, collected at week 4, from a patient treated with tofacitinib. All receptors derive from a human donor with alopecia areata.

The chain combines TRBV5-6 with TRBJ1-4; D gene uncertain. V was trimmed by 4 bases and J by 0 bases, leaving 7 bases between them. Germline CDR1 SGHDT, CDR2 YYEEEE. The CDR3 extends over 14 amino acids. The CDR3 DNA reads TGTGCCAGCAGCCCAGCTGCAACTAATGAAAAACTGTTTTTT. Translating it yields CASSPAATNEKLFF.

The chain couples TRBV19 to TRBJ2-3; maybe TRBD1 (5 bases). The V gene's germline CDR1 is LNHDA and CDR2 SQIVND (reference sequence). With 10 bases removed from V and 3 bases from J, the gap between germline ends came to 11 bases. This CDR3 spans 12 amino acids. The CDR3 spells CATSTATDTQYF. Written as DNA, the CDR3 is TGTGCCACCTCGACAGCAACAGATACGCAGTATTTT.

This clone was picked up one time. This chain uses TRBV6-5 with TRBJ2-7; D might be TRBD1 or TRBD2, each matching 5 bases. The V gene lost 2 bases and the J gene lost 5 bases, with 10 bases spanning the gap. This CDR3 region has 13 residues. Per the germline V gene, CDR1 is MNHEY and CDR2 is SVGAGI. CDR3 protein: CASSYRDVDEQYF. The CDR3 DNA reads as TGTGCCAGCAGTTACAGGGACGTCGACGAGCAGTACTTC.

The chain couples TRBV13 to TRBJ1-1; D is ambiguous. Germline V gene data show CDR1 as PRHDT and CDR2 as FYEKMQ (reference sequence). The CDR3 runs to 15 residues. The ends were cut back, 5 bases at V and 6 bases at J, with 19 bases in the middle. Written as DNA, the CDR3 is TGTGCCAGCAGCCCTGGTGGGGAAAGTGGCCCTGAAGCTTTCTTT. This translates into CASSPGGESGPEAFF.

The V and J genes are TRBV11-2 and TRBJ2-5, with TRBD2 as a possible D gene (6 bases). This CDR3 is built from 14 residues. V was cut by 1 base and J by 4 bases, with 10 bases left in between. Per the germline V gene, CDR1 is SGHAT and CDR2 is FQNNGV. The CDR3: CASSLVGGVETQYF. As DNA, the CDR3 is TGTGCCAGCAGCTTAGTAGGAGGGGTAGAGACCCAGTACTTC.

The chain employs TRBV7-9 and TRBJ2-2; D gene unclear. With 1 base removed from V and 4 bases from J, the gap between germline ends came to 1 base. The CDR3 length is 12 residues. Per germline, CDR1 SEHNR and CDR2 FQNEAQ (reference sequence). The CDR3 reads CASSLVTGELFF. The CDR3 DNA is TGTGCCAGCAGCTTAGTCACCGGGGAGCTGTTTTTT.

This chain links TRBV29-1 with TRBJ2-3; D is possibly TRBD1 (6 bases). CDR1 is SQVTM and CDR2 is ANQGSEA in the germline V gene. V lost 3 bases and J lost 2, with 9 bases in between. This CDR3 is 13 amino acids long. The CDR3 here is CSVEGAFTDTQYF. CDR3 nucleotides: TGCAGCGTTGAGGGGGCTTTCACAGATACGCAGTATTTT.

The V call is TRBV14, the J call TRBJ2-5; D not certain. The CDR3 is 15 amino acids. Germline assignment: CDR1 SGHDN and CDR2 FVKESK. The V and J ends lost 4 bases and 2 bases respectively, with 14 bases between them. CDR3: CASSPSGTEQETQYF. CDR3 bases: TGTGCCAGCAGCCCGTCCGGTACAGAACAAGAGACCCAGTACTTC.

This chain joins TRBV6-5 and TRBJ1-1; unclear D gene. This CDR3 comprises 12 residues. Trimming removed 5 bases at V and 8 bases at J, with 12 bases between. Germline CDR1 is MNHEY and CDR2 is SVGAGI. The CDR3 loop reads CASSEVRTEAFF. CDR3 DNA sequence: TGTGCCAGCAGTGAAGTGCGTACGGAAGCTTTCTTT.

The chain has TRBV5-4 and TRBJ2-5; 12 bases map to TRBD2. The germline gives CDR1 SGHNT, CDR2 YYREEE (reference sequence). The CDR3 spans 16 residues. V lost 4 bases and J lost 4; bases outside the gene matches: 8. In nucleotides, the CDR3 is TGTGCCAGCAGCCGACTAGCGGGAGAAGTCCCAGAGACCCAGTACTTC. Translation: CASSRLAGEVPETQYF.

V is TRBV7-9 and J is TRBJ1-2; TRBD1 matches 7 bases. Germline-derived CDR1 and CDR2 are SEHNR and FQNEAQ (reference sequence). The CDR3 contains 14 residues. The ends lost 5 bases at V and 6 bases at J; junction bases unmatched: 9. The CDR3 sequence is CASSRGTQGNGYTF. DNA of the CDR3: TGTGCCAGCAGCCGAGGCACACAGGGGAATGGCTACACCTTC.

The rearrangement uses TRBV5-1 and TRBJ2-7, with TRBD1 matching 7 bases. Germline loops: CDR1 SGHRS, CDR2 YFSETQ. Trimming took 1 base from V and 4 from J; bases not matched to a gene: 5. The CDR3 is 14 residues long. CDR3 amino acids: CASSLQGQIYEQYF. In DNA, the CDR3 is TGCGCCAGCAGCTTGCAGGGACAGATATACGAGCAGTACTTC.

The CDR3 DNA follows: TGTGCCAGCAGTTTCGGACAGGGGAACACTGAAGCTTTCTTT. Amino acids: CASSFGQGNTEAFF. The chain is built from TRBV27 and TRBJ1-1, with TRBD1 identical over 8 bases. This CDR3 comprises 14 residues. Trimming removed 3 bases from V and 1 base from J; junction bases left unmatched: 1. From germline, CDR1 is MNHEY and CDR2 SMNVEV (reference sequence).

The chain uses TRBV19 and TRBJ2-6; D call uncertain. The germline CDR1 and CDR2 sequences are LNHDA and SQIVND (reference sequence). CDR3 length equals 16 residues. Trimming took 6 bases from V and 1 from J, leaving 13 bases between them. The CDR3 is CASSPVWVSGANVLTF. CDR3 DNA: TGTGCCAGTAGCCCCGTGTGGGTTTCTGGGGCCAACGTCCTGACTTTC.

The genes are TRBV5-6 and TRBJ1-1; possibly TRBD1 for D (6 bases). Trimming stripped 4 bases from V and 10 bases from J, with 20 bases between. The CDR3 consists of 14 residues. Germline V CDR1 and CDR2: SGHDT, YYEEEE. CDR3 bases: TGTGCCAGCAGCAACCTGGACAGCTGGGTCGGAGCTTTCTTT. Its translation: CASSNLDSWVGAFF.

The CDR3 spells CSVEEGLYGYTF. The CDR3 nucleotides read TGCAGCGTTGAAGAAGGCCTCTATGGCTACACCTTC. The chain is built from TRBV29-1 and TRBJ1-2; the D is unclear. This CDR3 region has 12 residues. Germline-derived CDR1 and CDR2 are SQVTM and ANQGSEA. Between the trimmed V and J ends, which lost 0 bases and 4 bases, there was a span of 6 bases. The full variable domain, its missing parts supplied by reference TRBV29-1 and TRBJ1-2, is SAVISQKPSRDICQRGTSLTIQCQVDSQVTMMFWYRQQPGQSLTLIATANQGSEATYESGFVIDKFPISRPNLTFSTLTVSNMSPEDSSIYLCSVEEGLYGYTFGSGTRLTVV.

J is TRBJ1-6 and V is TRBV19; a weak D match, TRBD1 (6 bases). The CDR3 consists of 17 residues. Germline V gives CDR1 LNHDA, CDR2 SQIVND (reference sequence). V was shortened by 6 bases and J by 5 bases, with 20 bases between the two germline ends. The CDR3 loop is CASRPLYRAPNNSPLHF. The CDR3 DNA reads as TGTGCCAGTAGGCCCCTTTACAGGGCTCCAAATAATTCACCCCTCCACTTT. Full variable domain (rest looked up from reference TRBV19 and TRBJ1-6): DGGITQSPKYLFRKEGQNVTLSCEQNLNHDAMYWYRQDPGQGLRLIYYSQIVNDFQKGDIAEGYSVSREKKESFPLTVTSAQKNPTAFYLCASRPLYRAPNNSPLHFGNGTRLTVT.

This clone was seen only once. CDR3 DNA: TGCAGCGCTTATGATTACGAGCAGTACTTC. It translates to CSAYDYEQYF. The gene calls are TRBV29-1 and TRBJ2-7; D not certain. This CDR3 contains 10 residues. The germline CDR1 and CDR2 sequences are SQVTM and ANQGSEA. V lost 7 bases to trimming and J lost 4 bases, with 8 bases between them.

The CDR3 spells CASRKPGAEAFF. The CDR3, as DNA: TGTGCCAGTCGTAAACCGGGCGCTGAAGCTTTCTTT. V gene TRBV9 combines with J gene TRBJ1-1, with D uncertain. The CDR3 length is 12 residues. V gave up 8 bases and J gave up 6 bases, with 14 bases separating them. CDR1 and CDR2 from the germline V gene are SGDLS and YYNGEE.

This clone was observed a single time. The chain employs TRBV27 and TRBJ2-7; TRBD1 matches 9 bases. Germline-derived CDR1 and CDR2 are MNHEY and SMNVEV (reference sequence). After removal of 5 bases from V and 3 bases from J, the junction contained 8 bases not matched to a gene. This CDR3 has 15 amino acids. Written as DNA, the CDR3 is TGTGCCAGCAGTAAACTCGGGACAGGGATCTACGAGCAGTACTTC. Protein product: CASSKLGTGIYEQYF.

The chain carries TRBV7-9 and TRBJ2-7; TRBD1 aligns across 11 bases. Germline V gene data show CDR1 as SEHNR and CDR2 as FQNEAQ (reference sequence). V lost 2 bases, J lost 3 bases, and 3 bases stayed unmatched. The length of the CDR3 is 15 residues. As DNA, the CDR3 is TGTGCCAGCAGCTTACTCGGGACAGGGGGCTACGAGCAGTACTTC. Protein sequence: CASSLLGTGGYEQYF.

CDR3 in DNA: TGTGCCTGGAGCGACGTTGAGCGGAAAGGGTTCTTC. As protein: CAWSDVERKGFF. The chain employs TRBV30 and TRBJ2-1; D is perhaps TRBD2 (5 bases). CDR1 and CDR2 from the germline V gene are GTSNPN and SVGIG (reference sequence). V lost 3 bases to trimming and J lost 15 bases, with 18 bases between them. The CDR3 consists of 12 residues.

This clone was seen a handful of times. The rearrangement links TRBV30 to TRBJ2-2; D not certain. V was trimmed by 1 base and J by 1 base, leaving 1 base between them. Looked up from germline, CDR1 is GTSNPN and CDR2 is SVGIG (reference sequence). The CDR3 covers 12 residues. In DNA form, the CDR3 reads TGTGCCTGGAGTGAGAACACCGGGGAGCTGTTTTTT. Amino acids: CAWSENTGELFF.

The chain employs TRBV2 and TRBJ2-1; D is ambiguous. CDR1 is SNHLY and CDR2 is FYNNEI in the germline V gene. V lost 5 bases and J 0 bases, leaving 5 bases between the germline ends. The CDR3 covers 13 residues. CDR3 loop: CASSSSSYNEQFF. The CDR3 nucleotides are TGTGCCAGCAGTTCTAGCTCCTACAATGAGCAGTTCTTC.

The chain employs TRBV30 and TRBJ2-7, with TRBD1 matching over 8 bases. The CDR3 runs 16 residues. Germline assignment: CDR1 GTSNPN and CDR2 SVGIG (reference sequence). The ends lost 0 bases at V and 5 bases at J; junction bases unmatched: 12. The CDR3 bases are TGTGCCTGGAGTGTACCTAGATACGGACAGGGAGACGAGCAGTACTTC. Translated, it gives CAWSVPRYGQGDEQYF.

The chain links TRBV13 to TRBJ2-1, with 12 positions matching TRBD2. This CDR3 spans 15 amino acids. J lost 8 bases, V lost 5 bases, and 7 bases had no gene match. The germline CDR1 and CDR2 sequences are PRHDT and FYEKMQ (reference sequence). The CDR3 DNA sequence: TGTGCCAGCAGCCATTCTAGCGGGGGGGCCGATGAGCAGTTCTTC. It is translated as CASSHSSGGADEQFF.

The rearrangement uses TRBV29-1 and TRBJ2-1, with 9 positions matching TRBD1. After removal of 3 bases from V and 5 bases from J, the junction contained 5 bases not matched to a gene. CDR3 length: 14 amino acids. CDR1 and CDR2 (germline): SQVTM, ANQGSEA. CDR3 sequence reads: CSVEGTGSDNEQFF. Written as DNA, the CDR3 is TGCAGCGTTGAGGGGACAGGGTCTGACAATGAGCAGTTCTTC.